This TCR beta chain derives from a study of shared clonotypes between healthy human individuals (dated by TCRdb to about 2020). At the level of the whole study: The cohort included a few men and two women between 18 and 49 years of age. For each donor, three plates each were used for CD4 naive and CD4 memory, two plates were used for CD8 naive, and one plate was used for CD8 memory. Blood TCR repertoires of 5 or 6 healthy adults were deeply sequenced to estimate repertoire size and the extent of clonotype sharing between individuals. To increase sequencing depth and limit assay-specific biases, TCR repertoire library preparation and sequencing were carried out by different laboratories using diverse techniques. Leukapheresis yielded between about 0.94 and 8.9 billion PBMCs per donor. What the work shows at the level of the full study, not this receptor alone: Naive subsets generally had larger estimated clonotype richness than memory subsets. Pairwise subsampling led to the expectation that sequencing depth would affect the degree of clonotype sharing among donors. When a few donors were compared, the shared fraction of clonotypes was about 5.2% for naive CD4, 3.5% to 4% for naive CD8, 2% to 2.5% for memory CD4, and 0.4% for memory CD8. The small number of donors limited the genetic and exposure-history diversity represented. Sampling was restricted to blood, and TCR repertoires in tissue are likely to differ from TCR repertoires in blood. Rarefaction of sorted-subset datasets indicated incomplete sequencing despite the large sequencing depth. Compared with non-shared clonotypes, the clonotypes found in all four sorted-subset donors had higher generation probabilities.

Donors were healthy HIV-negative adults with no recently reported acute infections or vaccinations. Every donor was a Caucasian adult living in Nashville, Tennessee, USA. CD4+ T cells were enriched through magnetic negative selection, after which naive cells were positively selected on CD45RA and the remaining negative fraction served as the memory subset. Blood was collected by leukapheresis, and PBMCs were isolated by Ficoll-Histopaque density gradient centrifugation and then cryopreserved in liquid nitrogen vapor phase. Purity and quantity of every magnetically sorted T cell population were checked by analytical flow cytometry. Each sorted fraction had its genomic DNA isolated and then quantified by UV absorbance on a Nanodrop 2000c. Taken from cysteine to phenylalanine, the CDR3 has 13 residues. The read is trimmed to its CDR3 DNA, 39 bases read in frame from base 1. CDR1 and CDR2 (SNHLY, FYNNEI) derive from the germline V gene. Trimming leaves V shorter by 3 bases and J shorter by 6 bases, with the junction holding 5 bases beyond the gene matches.

On this clone itself: This clone's antigen is unknown. There are no base qualities to consult, and no much larger clone falls within one base.

Using the deep immunoSEQ assay, TCR CDR3 regions were amplified from genomic DNA by multiplex PCR. Extracted genomic DNA from each cell subset was spread evenly across all wells of several immunoSEQ 96-well plates, with each plate serving as a replicate. For sorted subsets, approximately 190 ng genomic DNA, equal to 25,000 to 35,000 T cell genomes, was loaded into each replicate PCR. Purified libraries were measured with a Qubit 3.0 fluorometer, size-checked on a Bioanalyzer 2100, and measured again with the KAPA Library Quantification kit. Each immunoSEQ 96-well plate was sequenced on its own single-read 150-cycle Illumina NextSeq 550 flow cell. The authors' pipeline ran thus. The immunoSEQ output contained only junctional sequences without quality scores, so filtering could not match that applied to full-length reads. Sequences were annotated with PyIR, a Python wrapper for IgBLAST v1.9, using IMGT germline references to assign V/J genes and CDR3. Reads with weak V/J assignments (E-value above 1e-6), missing CDR3, stop codons, out-of-frame junctions, or ambiguous translated residues were removed. A V3J clonotype was defined by an identical inferred V gene, J gene, and CDR3 amino acid sequence. To compute the percentage overlap between repertoires, the number of shared unique clonotypes was divided by the size of the smaller repertoire. Three approaches were used to assess repertoire richness: RTK rarefaction, the Chao1 estimator, and Recon v2.1 estimates of unobserved clonotypes. For all TCRbeta clonotypes obtained by the gDNA method from several donors, generation probabilities were computed with OLGA. Entries here come from immuneACCESS through TCRdb and include only in-frame sequences with V and J called. Some clones fail to appear in such tables; in the studies checked, an unresolved V gene covers under half of the shortfall, and the cause of the remainder is unknown. V and J calls and clone size come straight from that table; D and trimming were deduced from the DNA. The sample records 2,500,000 or so clones, approximately 94% of which are singletons. The ten largest make up about 0.13% of the sample.

The rearrangement combines TRBV2 with TRBJ2-7; TRBD1 agrees with 7 junctional bases. This TCR was sampled from a man aged 18 to 29 in good health. The sequenced sample was naive CD4+ T cells sorted from blood. The cell subset or site label, as the study defines it: CD45RA+ positively selected. The CDR3 amino acid sequence is: CASSDEGAGEQYF. The nucleotide sequence reads as follows: TGTGCCAGCAGTGATGAGGGGGCGGGCGAGCAGTACTTC. Beyond the CDR3, the reference TRBV2 and TRBJ2-7 genes provide the residues; the full variable domain reads: EPEVTQTPSHQVTQMGQEVILRCVPISNHLYFYWYRQILGQKVEFLVSFYNNEISEKSEIFDDQFSVERPDGSNFTLKIRSTKLEDSAMYFCASSDEGAGEQYFGPGTRLTVT.